Sequencing of this TCR beta chain was carried out in a study of spatial heterogeneity in lung cancer. General study findings and limits: Tumor TCRs that were ubiquitous and expanded showed up in blood more at resection than follow-up.

This clonotype has a handful of counts. As yet, its antigen is unknown. Each TCR cDNA molecule bore a unique molecular identifier. From the 5' RACE reads, TCRdb called clonotypes with MiXCR, one entry per CDR3 protein. The sample lists roughly 50,000 distinct CDR3 sequences; 7.5% to 8% were seen once. Time point of the sample: sample taken at primary tumor resection. Sequencing covered unsorted whole RNA taken from tumor, nontumor lung or frozen PBMC. A total of approximately 70 untreated early-stage non-small cell lung cancer patients served as donors. The J segment lost 8 bases and the V segment lost 1 base, leaving 2 bases of the junction unmatched. The CDR3 spans 14 residues. The germline V gene encodes CDR1 DFQATT and CDR2 SNEGSKA (reference sequence).

This receptor was obtained from a female donor with early-stage non-small cell lung cancer. The material sequenced was PBMCs, taken at surgery. This rearrangement joins TRBV20-1 to TRBJ1-6, with 10 bases fitting TRBD1. The CDR3, as DNA: TGCAGTGCTAGAGGGGGGACAGGGGATTCACCCCTCCACTTT. Its protein product is CSARGGTGDSPLHF.